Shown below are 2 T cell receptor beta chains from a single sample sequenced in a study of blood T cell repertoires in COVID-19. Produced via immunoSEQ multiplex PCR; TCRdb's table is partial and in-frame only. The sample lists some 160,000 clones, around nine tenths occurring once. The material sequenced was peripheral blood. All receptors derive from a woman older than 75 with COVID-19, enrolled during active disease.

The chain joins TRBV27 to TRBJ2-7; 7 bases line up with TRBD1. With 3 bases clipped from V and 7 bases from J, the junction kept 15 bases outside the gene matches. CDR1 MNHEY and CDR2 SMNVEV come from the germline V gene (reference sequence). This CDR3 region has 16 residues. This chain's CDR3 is CASSFRTQGGSGEQYF. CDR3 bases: TGTGCCAGCAGTTTCCGAACCCAAGGGGGCTCGGGGGAGCAGTACTTC.

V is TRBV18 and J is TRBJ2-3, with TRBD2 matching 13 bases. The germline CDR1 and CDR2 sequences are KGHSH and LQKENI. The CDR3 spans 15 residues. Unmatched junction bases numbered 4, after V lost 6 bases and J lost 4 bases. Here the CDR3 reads CASSAGLAGPDTQYF. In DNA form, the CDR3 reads TGTGCCAGCTCCGCGGGACTAGCGGGACCAGATACGCAGTATTTT. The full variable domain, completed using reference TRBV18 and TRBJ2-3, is NAGVMQNPRHLVRRRGQEARLRCSPMKGHSHVYWYRQLPEEGLKFMVYLQKENIIDESGMPKERFSAEFPKEGPSILRIQQVVRGDSAAYFCASSAGLAGPDTQYFGPGTRLTVL.